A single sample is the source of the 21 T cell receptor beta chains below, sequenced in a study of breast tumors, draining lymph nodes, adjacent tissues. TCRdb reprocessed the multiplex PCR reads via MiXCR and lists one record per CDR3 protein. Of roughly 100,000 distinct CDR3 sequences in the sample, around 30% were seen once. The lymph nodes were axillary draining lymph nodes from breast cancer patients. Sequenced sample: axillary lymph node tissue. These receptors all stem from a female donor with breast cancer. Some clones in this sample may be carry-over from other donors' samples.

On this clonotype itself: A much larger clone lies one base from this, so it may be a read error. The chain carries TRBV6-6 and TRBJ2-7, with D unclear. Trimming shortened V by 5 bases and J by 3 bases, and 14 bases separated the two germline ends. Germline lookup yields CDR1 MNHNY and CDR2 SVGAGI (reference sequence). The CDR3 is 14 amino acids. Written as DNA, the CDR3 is TGTGCCAGCAGTCCGGTCGTCGGGTACTACGAGCAGTACTTC. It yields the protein CASSPVVGYYEQYF.

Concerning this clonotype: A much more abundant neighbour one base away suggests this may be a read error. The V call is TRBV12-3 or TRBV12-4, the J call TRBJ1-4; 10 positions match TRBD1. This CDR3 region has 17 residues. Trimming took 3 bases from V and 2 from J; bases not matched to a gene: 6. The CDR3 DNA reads TGTGCCAGCAGTTTGGGGGACAGGGGATCCACTAATGAAAAACTGTTTTTT. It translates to CASSLGDRGSTNEKLFF.

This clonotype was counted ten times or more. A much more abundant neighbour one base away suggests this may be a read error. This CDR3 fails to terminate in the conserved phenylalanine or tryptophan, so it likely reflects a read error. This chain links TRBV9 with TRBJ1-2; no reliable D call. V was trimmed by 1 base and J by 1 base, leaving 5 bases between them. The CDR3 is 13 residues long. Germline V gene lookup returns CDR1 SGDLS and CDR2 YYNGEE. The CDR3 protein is CASSVNSNYGYTS. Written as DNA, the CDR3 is TGTGCCAGCAGCGTAAACAGTAACTATGGCTACACCTCC.

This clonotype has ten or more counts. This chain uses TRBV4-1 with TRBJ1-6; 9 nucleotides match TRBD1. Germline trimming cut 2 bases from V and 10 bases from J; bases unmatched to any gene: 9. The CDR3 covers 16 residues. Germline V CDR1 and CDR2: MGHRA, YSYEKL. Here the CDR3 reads CASSQRLDRGFSPLHF. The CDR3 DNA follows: TGCGCCAGCAGCCAACGCCTGGACAGGGGTTTCTCACCCCTCCACTTT.

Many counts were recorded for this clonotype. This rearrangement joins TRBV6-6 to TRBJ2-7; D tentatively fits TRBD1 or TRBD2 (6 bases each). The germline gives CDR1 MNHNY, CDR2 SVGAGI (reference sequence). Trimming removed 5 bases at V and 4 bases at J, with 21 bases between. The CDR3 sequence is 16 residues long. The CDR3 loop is CASSPPVKGEEYEQYF. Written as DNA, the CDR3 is TGTGCCAGCAGTCCCCCGGTGAAGGGGGAGGAGTACGAGCAGTACTTC.

CDR3 protein: CASSHAPGTVGPEAFF. The CDR3 nucleotides read TGTGCCAGCAGTCACGCCCCAGGGACAGTAGGTCCTGAAGCTTTCTTT. The V call is TRBV6-4, the J call TRBJ1-1, with 7 bases fitting TRBD1. The CDR3 is made up of 16 amino acids. Germline V gene lookup returns CDR1 MRHNA and CDR2 SNTAGT. V was clipped by 5 bases and J by 6 bases; unmatched bases: 15.

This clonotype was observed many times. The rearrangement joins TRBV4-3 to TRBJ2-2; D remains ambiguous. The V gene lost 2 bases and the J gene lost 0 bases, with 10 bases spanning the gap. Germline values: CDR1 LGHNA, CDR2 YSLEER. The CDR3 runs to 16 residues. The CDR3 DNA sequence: TGCGCCAGCAGCCAATCGTGGATGTCGAACACCGGGGAGCTGTTTTTT. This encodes CASSQSWMSNTGELFF.

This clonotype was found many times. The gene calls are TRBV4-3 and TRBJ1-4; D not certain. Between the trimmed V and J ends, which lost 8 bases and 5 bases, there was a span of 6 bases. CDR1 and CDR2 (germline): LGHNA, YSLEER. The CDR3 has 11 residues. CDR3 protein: CASGLNEKLFF. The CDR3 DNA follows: TGCGCCAGCGGTTTAAATGAAAAACTGTTTTTT.

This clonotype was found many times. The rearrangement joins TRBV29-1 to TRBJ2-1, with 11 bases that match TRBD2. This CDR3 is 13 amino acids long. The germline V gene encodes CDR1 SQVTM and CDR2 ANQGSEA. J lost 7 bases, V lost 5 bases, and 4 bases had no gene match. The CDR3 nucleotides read TGCAGCGTTCTCCGACTAGCGGGAAATGAGCAGTTCTTC. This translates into CSVLRLAGNEQFF.

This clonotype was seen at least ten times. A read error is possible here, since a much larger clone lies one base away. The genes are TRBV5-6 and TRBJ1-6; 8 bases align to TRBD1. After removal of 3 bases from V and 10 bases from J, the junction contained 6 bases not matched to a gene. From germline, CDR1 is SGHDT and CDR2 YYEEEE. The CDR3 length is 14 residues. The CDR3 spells CASSSDRARSPLHF. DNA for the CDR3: TGTGCCAGCAGCTCGGACAGGGCACGCTCACCCCTCCACTTT. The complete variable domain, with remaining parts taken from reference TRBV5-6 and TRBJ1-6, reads DAGVTQSPTHLIKTRGQQVTLRCSPKSGHDTVSWYQQALGQGPQFIFQYYEEEERQRGNFPDRFSGHQFPNYSSELNVNALLLGDSALYLCASSSDRARSPLHFGNGTRLTVT.

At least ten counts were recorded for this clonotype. CDR3 residues: CASSQDLNLGNGLFSPLHF. The DNA of the CDR3 is TGTGCCAGCAGCCAAGATTTAAATCTAGGGAACGGCCTATTTTCACCCCTCCACTTT. The chain carries TRBV3-1 and TRBJ1-6; D uncertain. Germline CDR1 LGHDT, CDR2 YNNKEL (reference sequence). There are 19 residues in the CDR3. Trimming took off 0 bases at V and 9 bases at J, with 24 bases between the two ends. Together with reference TRBV3-1 and TRBJ1-6, the CDR3 gives the full variable domain: DTAVSQTPKYLVTQMGNDKSIKCEQNLGHDTMYWYKQDSKKFLKIMFSYNNKELIINETVPNRFSPKSPDKAHLNLHINSLELGDSAVYFCASSQDLNLGNGLFSPLHFGNGTRLTVT.

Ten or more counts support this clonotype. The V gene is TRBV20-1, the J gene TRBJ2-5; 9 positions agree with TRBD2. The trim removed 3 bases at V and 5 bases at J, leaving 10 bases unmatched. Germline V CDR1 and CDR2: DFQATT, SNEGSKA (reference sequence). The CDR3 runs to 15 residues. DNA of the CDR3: TGCAGTGCTAGTAAAGGCGGGGGGGCGCGGGAGACCCAGTACTTC. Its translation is CSASKGGGARETQYF.

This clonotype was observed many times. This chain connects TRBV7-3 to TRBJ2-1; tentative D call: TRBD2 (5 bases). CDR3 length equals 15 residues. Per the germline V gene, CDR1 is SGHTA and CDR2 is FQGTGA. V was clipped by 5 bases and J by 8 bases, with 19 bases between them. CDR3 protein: CASSLIRASNHEQFF. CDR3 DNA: TGTGCCAGCAGCCTTATCCGGGCTAGCAACCATGAGCAGTTCTTC.

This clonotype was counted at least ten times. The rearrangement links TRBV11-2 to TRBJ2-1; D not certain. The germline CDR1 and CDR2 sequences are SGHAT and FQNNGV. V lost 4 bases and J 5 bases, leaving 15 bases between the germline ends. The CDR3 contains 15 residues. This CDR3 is CASSSSRELNNEQFF. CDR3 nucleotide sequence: TGTGCCAGCAGCTCCTCCCGTGAGCTAAACAATGAGCAGTTCTTC.

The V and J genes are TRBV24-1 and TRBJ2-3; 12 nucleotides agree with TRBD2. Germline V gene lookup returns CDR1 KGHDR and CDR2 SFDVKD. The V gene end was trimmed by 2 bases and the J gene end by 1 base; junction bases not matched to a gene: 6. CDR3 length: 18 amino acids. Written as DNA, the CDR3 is TGTGCCACCAGTGATTGGTCTAGCGGGAGGGCGGGCACAGATACGCAGTATTTT. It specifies CATSDWSSGRAGTDTQYF.

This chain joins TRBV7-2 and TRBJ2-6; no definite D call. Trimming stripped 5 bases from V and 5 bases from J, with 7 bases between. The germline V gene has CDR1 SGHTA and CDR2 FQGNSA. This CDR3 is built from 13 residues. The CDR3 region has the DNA TGTGCCAGCAGCCTCAACTGGGCCAACGTCCTGACTTTC. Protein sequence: CASSLNWANVLTF.

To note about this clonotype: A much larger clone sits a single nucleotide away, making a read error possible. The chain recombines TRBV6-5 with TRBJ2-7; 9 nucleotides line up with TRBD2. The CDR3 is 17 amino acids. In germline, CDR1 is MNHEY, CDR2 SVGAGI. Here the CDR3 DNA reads TGTGTCAGCAGTCACGGTACTAGCGGGTACGCCCGTTACGAGCAGTACTTC. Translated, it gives CVSSHGTSGYARYEQYF.

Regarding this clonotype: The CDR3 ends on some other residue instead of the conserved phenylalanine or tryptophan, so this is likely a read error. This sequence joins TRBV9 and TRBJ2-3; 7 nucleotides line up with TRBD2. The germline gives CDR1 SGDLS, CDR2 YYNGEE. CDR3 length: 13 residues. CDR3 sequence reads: CASSFRLADMQYL. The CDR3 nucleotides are TGTGCCAGCAGCTTCCGACTAGCCGATATGCAGTATCTT.

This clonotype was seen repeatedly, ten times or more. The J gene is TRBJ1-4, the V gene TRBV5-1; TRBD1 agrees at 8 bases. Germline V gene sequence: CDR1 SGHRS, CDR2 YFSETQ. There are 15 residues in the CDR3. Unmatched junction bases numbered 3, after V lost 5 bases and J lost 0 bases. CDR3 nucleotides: TGCGCCAGCAGACCACAGGGGGCAACTAATGAAAAACTGTTTTTT. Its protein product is CASRPQGATNEKLFF.

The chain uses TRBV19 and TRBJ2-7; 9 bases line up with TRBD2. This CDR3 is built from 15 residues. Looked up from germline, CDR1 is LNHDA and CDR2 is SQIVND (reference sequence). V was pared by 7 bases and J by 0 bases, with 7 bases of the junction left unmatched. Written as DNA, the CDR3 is TGTGCCAGTACCCAACTAGCGGGTAACTCCTACGAGCAGTACTTC. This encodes CASTQLAGNSYEQYF.

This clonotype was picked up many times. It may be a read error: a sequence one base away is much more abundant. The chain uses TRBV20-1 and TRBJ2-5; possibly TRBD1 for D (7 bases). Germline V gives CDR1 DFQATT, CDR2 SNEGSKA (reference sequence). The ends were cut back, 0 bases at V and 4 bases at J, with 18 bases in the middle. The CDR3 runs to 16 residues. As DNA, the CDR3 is TGCAGTGCTAGAGACTGGAGGGGGCGGTCCGGAGAGACCCAGTACTTC. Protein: CSARDWRGRSGETQYF.